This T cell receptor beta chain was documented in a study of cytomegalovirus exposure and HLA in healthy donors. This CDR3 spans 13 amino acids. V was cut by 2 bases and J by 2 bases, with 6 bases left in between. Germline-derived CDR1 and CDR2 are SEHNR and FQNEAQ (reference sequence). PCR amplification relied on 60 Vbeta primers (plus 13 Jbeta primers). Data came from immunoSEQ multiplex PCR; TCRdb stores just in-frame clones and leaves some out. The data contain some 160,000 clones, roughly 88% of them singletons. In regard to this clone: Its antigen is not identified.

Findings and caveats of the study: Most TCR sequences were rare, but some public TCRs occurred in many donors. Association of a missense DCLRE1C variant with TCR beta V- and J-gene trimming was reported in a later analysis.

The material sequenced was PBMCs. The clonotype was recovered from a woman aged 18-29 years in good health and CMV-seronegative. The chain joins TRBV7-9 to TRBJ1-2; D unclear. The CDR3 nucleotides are TGTGCCAGCAGCTTAAATCTCAACTATGGCTACACCTTC. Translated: CASSLNLNYGYTF.